One and the same sample provided the 26 T cell receptor beta chains below, sequenced in a study of T cell responses to AZD1222 COVID-19 vaccine. The method was immunoSEQ multiplex PCR; TCRdb's version includes in-frame clones alone and lacks a portion of them. The sample shows more than 130,000 clones, over 75% of them seen only once. The source was peripheral blood, collected on day 0 of AZD1222 vaccination. The receptors were gathered from an adult in good health.

This clone has ten or more counts. The chain recombines TRBV6-5 with TRBJ2-2; no reliable D call. Germline V gene data show CDR1 as MNHEY and CDR2 as SVGAGI. The V and J ends lost 5 bases and 3 bases respectively, with 13 bases between them. CDR3 length: 15 residues. DNA for the CDR3: TGTGCCAGCAGTCACCGCCCTGACTACACCGGGGAGCTGTTTTTT. Translated: CASSHRPDYTGELFF.

J is TRBJ2-1 and V is TRBV24-1; 13 nucleotides match TRBD2. Germline assignment: CDR1 KGHDR and CDR2 SFDVKD. Trimming took 3 bases from V and 2 from J; bases not matched to a gene: 6. The CDR3 runs 18 residues. The CDR3 is CATSDAGTSGMAYNEQFF. CDR3 coding DNA: TGTGCCACCAGTGATGCCGGGACTAGCGGGATGGCCTACAATGAGCAGTTCTTC.

The CDR3 DNA follows: TGTGCCAGCAGCCATCTAAACACCGGGGAGCTGTTTTTT. Its protein is CASSHLNTGELFF. The V gene is TRBV5-4, the J gene TRBJ2-2, with unresolved D. CDR1 and CDR2 (germline): SGHNT, YYREEE (reference sequence). Trimming removed 4 bases from V and 2 bases from J, with 6 bases in between. CDR3 length equals 13 residues.

The chain is built from TRBV5-5 and TRBJ2-3, with no clear D. Looked up from germline, CDR1 is SGHKS and CDR2 is YYEKEE (reference sequence). V lost 0 bases and J lost 10, with 12 bases in between. There are 13 residues in the CDR3. The DNA for the CDR3 is TGTGCCAGCAGCTTGGCCGGCAGACCTGCGCAGTATTTT. Residues: CASSLAGRPAQYF. The entire variable domain, with the rest obtained from reference TRBV5-5 and TRBJ2-3, is as follows: DAGVTQSPTHLIKTRGQQVTLRCSPISGHKSVSWYQQVLGQGPQFIFQYYEKEERGRGNFPDRFSARQFPNYSSELNVNALLLGDSALYLCASSLAGRPAQYFGPGTRLTVL.

The chain carries TRBV4-3 and TRBJ2-1; D gene ambiguous. CDR1 and CDR2 (germline): LGHNA, YSLEER. There are 15 residues in the CDR3. The germline V and J ends were trimmed by 4 bases and 0 bases, with 10 bases remaining between them. CDR3 loop: CASSPYPSSYNEQFF. In nucleotides, the CDR3 is TGCGCCAGCAGCCCTTACCCGAGCTCCTACAATGAGCAGTTCTTC.

CDR3 sequence reads: CASSLSGTGNNEQFF. The CDR3 bases are TGTGCCAGCAGTTTGTCCGGGACAGGAAACAATGAGCAGTTCTTC. V usage is TRBV27 and J usage is TRBJ2-1, with 8 bases aligning to TRBD1. This CDR3 is built from 15 residues. V shed 3 bases and J 5 bases; nucleotides not matched to a gene: 6. Germline V gene sequence: CDR1 MNHEY, CDR2 SMNVEV (reference sequence).

The chain links TRBV6-5 to TRBJ2-1; 14 nucleotides align to TRBD2. Unmatched junction bases numbered 4, after V lost 6 bases and J lost 6 bases. This CDR3 spans 15 amino acids. Germline V lookup: CDR1 MNHEY, CDR2 SVGAGI. The CDR3 is CASRPGTSGSNEQFF. In DNA form, the CDR3 reads TGTGCCAGCAGACCCGGGACTAGCGGGAGCAATGAGCAGTTCTTC.

This clone was found once. The genes are TRBV12-3 or TRBV12-4 and TRBJ1-2; possibly TRBD1 for D (5 bases). Trimming took 10 bases from V and 5 from J, leaving 8 bases between them. There are 10 residues in the CDR3. The DNA for the CDR3 is TGTGCCACCGGGACTTATGGCTACACCTTC. It specifies CATGTYGYTF.

V is TRBV19 and J is TRBJ1-2; TRBD1 agrees at 9 bases. Germline V gives CDR1 LNHDA, CDR2 SQIVND (reference sequence). Germline trimming cut 3 bases from V and 2 bases from J; bases unmatched to any gene: 7. The CDR3 is made up of 16 amino acids. The CDR3 loop is CASSMVGQGVNYGYTF. In DNA, the CDR3 is TGTGCCAGTAGTATGGTGGGACAGGGTGTCAACTATGGCTACACCTTC.

The rearrangement joins TRBV11-3 to TRBJ2-1; TRBD2 matches at 7 bases. This CDR3 comprises 18 residues. Germline V CDR1 and CDR2: SGHNT, YENEEA. V dropped 6 bases and J dropped 8; count of bases not matched to a gene: 22. For the CDR3, the DNA is TGTGCCAGCAGTTTTTCCAACTGGGTGACGGGAGGTGGCGATGAGCAGTTCTTC. Translated: CASSFSNWVTGGGDEQFF.

The J gene is TRBJ2-1, the V gene TRBV6-2 or TRBV6-3; 7 bases line up with TRBD2. Germline assignment: CDR1 MNHEY and CDR2 SVGEGT. The CDR3 covers 16 residues. The junction had 8 bases not matched to a gene; V was cut back by 3 bases and J by 3 bases. The DNA for the CDR3 is TGTGCCAGCAGTTATCACCTAGCGGAGAGCTACAATGAGCAGTTCTTC. It translates to CASSYHLAESYNEQFF.

This clone was seen once. The chain is built from TRBV5-6 and TRBJ1-4; no clear D gene. V was trimmed by 5 bases and J by 0 bases, leaving 8 bases between them. The CDR3 spans 14 residues. Germline lookup yields CDR1 SGHDT and CDR2 YYEEEE. CDR3 loop: CASRQTPTNEKLFF. CDR3 coding DNA: TGTGCCAGCAGGCAGACCCCAACTAATGAAAAACTGTTTTTT.

The J gene is TRBJ1-1, the V gene TRBV9; D is unresolved. The CDR3 totals 14 residues. V was pared by 3 bases and J by 6 bases, with 15 bases between. Germline CDR1 reads SGDLS; CDR2 reads YYNGEE. For the CDR3, the DNA is TGTGCCAGCAGCGCCGACCTAATAGCGGCTGAAGCTTTCTTT. As protein: CASSADLIAAEAFF.

This clone was seen once. The chain employs TRBV18 and TRBJ2-3, with TRBD2 matching over 11 bases. After removal of 1 base from V and 5 bases from J, the junction contained 5 bases not matched to a gene. Germline CDR1 KGHSH, CDR2 LQKENI. The CDR3 loop spans 16 amino acids. The CDR3 sequence: CASSPRISGGGDTQYF. The CDR3, as DNA: TGTGCCAGCTCACCACGGATTAGCGGGGGGGGAGATACGCAGTATTTT.

This sequence joins TRBV2 and TRBJ2-4, with 9 positions matching TRBD1. The germline V gene has CDR1 SNHLY and CDR2 FYNNEI. With V trimmed by 5 bases and J by 3 bases, 5 bases remained unmatched. This CDR3 is built from 15 residues. The CDR3 region is CASSPGTGHKNIQYF. The CDR3 DNA is TGTGCCAGCAGTCCCGGGACAGGGCACAAAAACATTCAGTACTTC.

DNA for the CDR3: TGTGCCAGCAGCTTAGAGAAGCCGCTGACAGGAGGTAACTATGGCTACACCTTC. Protein sequence: CASSLEKPLTGGNYGYTF. This chain links TRBV11-3 with TRBJ1-2, with D tentatively TRBD1 (6 bases). Trimming took 0 bases from V and 1 from J, leaving 18 bases between them. The CDR3 loop spans 18 amino acids. CDR1 is SGHNT, CDR2 YENEEA, per germline. Full variable domain (remainder filled in from reference TRBV11-3 and TRBJ1-2): EAGVVQSPRYKIIEKKQPVAFWCNPISGHNTLYWYLQNLGQGPELLIRYENEEAVDDSQLPKDRFSAERLKGVDSTLKIQPAELGDSAVYLCASSLEKPLTGGNYGYTFGSGTRLTVV.

The chain employs TRBV11-3 and TRBJ1-1; possible D gene TRBD1, 5 bases. Germline CDR1 and CDR2: SGHNT and YENEEA. The CDR3 sequence is 13 residues long. Trimming cost V 6 bases and J 4 bases, with 12 bases left between them. The CDR3 DNA is TGTGCCAGCAGGGGGCTCGAGGTCACTGAAGCTTTCTTT. This gives the protein CASRGLEVTEAFF.

V is TRBV27 and J is TRBJ2-3; 7 bases agree with TRBD2. V gave up 2 bases and J gave up 6 bases; unmatched junction bases: 5. Germline lookup yields CDR1 MNHEY and CDR2 SMNVEV (reference sequence). The CDR3 contains 14 residues. The CDR3 DNA reads as TGTGCCAGCAGTTTAGGGAGGGCCTCGGATACGCAGTATTTT. It is translated as CASSLGRASDTQYF.

The J gene is TRBJ2-7, the V gene TRBV5-5, with 8 bases aligning to TRBD1. The CDR3 consists of 15 residues. With 4 bases clipped from V and 0 bases from J, the junction kept 6 bases outside the gene matches. Germline CDR1 SGHKS, CDR2 YYEKEE (reference sequence). This CDR3 reads CASSTRGQGSYEQYF. The CDR3 bases are TGTGCCAGCAGCACCCGTGGACAGGGCTCCTACGAGCAGTACTTC.

V gene TRBV10-3 combines with J gene TRBJ1-1, with D tentatively TRBD1 (5 bases). This CDR3 contains 14 residues. Trimming left V 6 bases short and J 4 bases short, with 15 bases between. The germline CDR1 and CDR2 sequences are ENHRY and SYGVKD. The CDR3 loop is CAISPRDWGTEAFF. The CDR3 DNA reads TGTGCCATCAGCCCCAGGGATTGGGGCACTGAAGCTTTCTTT.

The genes are TRBV9 and TRBJ2-2; 13 bases line up with TRBD2. The CDR3 runs to 19 residues. In germline, CDR1 is SGDLS, CDR2 YYNGEE. V dropped 4 bases and J dropped 1; count of bases not matched to a gene: 10. The CDR3 nucleotides read TGTGCCAGCAGCCCGACGGGACTAGCGGGAATCGGGAACACCGGGGAGCTGTTTTTT. It yields the protein CASSPTGLAGIGNTGELFF.

The genes are TRBV7-8 and TRBJ1-1, with TRBD1 as a possible D gene (5 bases). The CDR3 runs 14 residues. Trimming removed 3 bases at V and 4 bases at J, with 12 bases between. Germline V gene sequence: CDR1 SGHVS, CDR2 FQNEAQ. CDR3 bases: TGTGCCAGCAGCTTGGCCAGGGTTACCACTGAAGCTTTCTTT. Translating gives CASSLARVTTEAFF.

V and J are TRBV19 and TRBJ2-1; maybe TRBD2 (5 bases). The germline V and J ends were trimmed by 3 bases and 8 bases, with 8 bases remaining between them. Germline CDR1 and CDR2: LNHDA and SQIVND (reference sequence). The CDR3 runs 12 residues. This CDR3 is CASSILAHEQFF. Here the CDR3 DNA reads TGTGCCAGTAGTATTCTAGCCCATGAGCAGTTCTTC.

This chain links TRBV7-6 with TRBJ2-7; 14 bases match TRBD2. Trimming took 2 bases from V and 11 from J; bases not matched to a gene: 11. This CDR3 is built from 16 residues. The germline V gene encodes CDR1 SGHVS and CDR2 FNYEAQ. The CDR3 reads CASSLTEPGLAGDKYF. The DNA for the CDR3 is TGTGCCAGCAGCTTAACGGAGCCGGGACTAGCGGGGGATAAGTACTTC.

The rearrangement links TRBV3-1 (or the pseudogene TRBV3-2) to TRBJ2-3; 13 bases agree with TRBD2. This CDR3 has 18 amino acids. With V trimmed by 1 base and J by 2 bases, 6 bases remained unmatched. CDR1 and CDR2 from the germline V gene are LGHDT and YNNKEL (reference sequence). The DNA for the CDR3 is TGTGCCAGCAGCCAAGGGTTGGGGACTAGCGGGATCACAGATACGCAGTATTTT. This encodes CASSQGLGTSGITDTQYF.

This clone has a single count. The V gene is TRBV7-2, the J gene TRBJ2-1; D is possibly TRBD2 (6 bases). Germline-derived CDR1 and CDR2 are SGHTA and FQGNSA. V lost 5 bases, J lost 0 bases, and 14 bases lay in between. The CDR3 contains 16 residues. The CDR3 reads CASSPLSGYSYNEQFF. The CDR3, as DNA: TGTGCCAGCAGCCCCCTCAGCGGGTACTCCTACAATGAGCAGTTCTTC.